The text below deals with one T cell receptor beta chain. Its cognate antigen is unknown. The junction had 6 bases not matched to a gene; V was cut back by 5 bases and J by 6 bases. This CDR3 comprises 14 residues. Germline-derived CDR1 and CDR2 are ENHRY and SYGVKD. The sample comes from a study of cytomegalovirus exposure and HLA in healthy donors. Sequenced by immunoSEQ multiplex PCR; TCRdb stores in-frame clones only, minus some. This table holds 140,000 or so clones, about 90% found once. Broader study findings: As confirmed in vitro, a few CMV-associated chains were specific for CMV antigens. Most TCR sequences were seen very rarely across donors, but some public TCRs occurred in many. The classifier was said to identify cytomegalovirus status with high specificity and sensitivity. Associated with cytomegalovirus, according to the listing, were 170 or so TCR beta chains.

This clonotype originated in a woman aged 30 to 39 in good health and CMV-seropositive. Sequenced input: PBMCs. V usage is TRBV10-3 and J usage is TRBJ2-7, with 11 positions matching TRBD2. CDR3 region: CAISLAGGVSEQYF. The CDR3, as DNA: TGTGCCATCAGTCTAGCGGGAGGTGTCTCCGAGCAGTACTTC.